These 27 T cell receptor beta chains were sequenced from one sample in a study of T cells in Graves' hyperthyroidism and ophthalmopathy. The CDR3 regions of TCR beta were amplified from RNA transcripts. The primer set for the first-round RT-PCR of the TCR CDR3 was HTBI. TCRdb reanalysed the multiplex PCR reads using MiXCR and keeps one entry per CDR3 protein. This sample has some 700,000 distinct CDR3 sequences, with roughly 17% found just once. Sequenced material: blood. These receptors all stem from a man in his fifties with Graves' hyperthyroidism.

This clonotype was detected many times. The rearrangement joins TRBV25-1 to TRBJ2-5, with D possibly matching TRBD2 (6 bases). The V gene's germline CDR1 is MGHDK and CDR2 SYGVNS. V was clipped by 3 bases and J by 5 bases, with 13 bases between them. This CDR3 contains 14 residues. CDR3 nucleotides: TGTGCCAGCAGTGACGCGGGGCTGGTGGAGACCCAGTACTTC. Its translation is CASSDAGLVETQYF.

Here the CDR3 reads CASAQGREQDTQYF. Here the CDR3 DNA reads TGTGCCAGCGCCCAAGGGCGGGAGCAAGATACGCAGTATTTT. V gene TRBV7-2 combines with J gene TRBJ2-3, with TRBD2 matching 7 bases. V was pared by 8 bases and J by 5 bases, with 10 bases of the junction left unmatched. The CDR3 totals 14 residues. CDR1 is SGHTA, CDR2 FQGNSA, per germline. Combining the CDR3 with reference TRBV7-2 and TRBJ2-3 gives the whole variable domain GAGVSQSPSNKVTEKGKDVELRCDPISGHTALYWYRQSLGQGLEFLIYFQGNSAPDKSGLPSDRFSAERTGGSVSTLTIQRTQQEDSAVYLCASAQGREQDTQYFGPGTRLTVL.

The chain is built from TRBV5-1 and TRBJ1-2; D is unresolved. Trimming took 5 bases from V and 2 from J, leaving 13 bases between them. This CDR3 contains 14 residues. CDR1 is SGHRS, CDR2 YFSETQ, per germline. For the CDR3, the DNA is TGCGCCAGCAGAGTTGCGGAGGAGAACTATGGCTACACCTTC. This translates into CASRVAEENYGYTF. Full variable domain (missing parts from reference TRBV5-1 and TRBJ1-2): KAGVTQTPRYLIKTRGQQVTLSCSPISGHRSVSWYQQTPGQGLQFLFEYFSETQRNKGNFPGRFSGRQFSNSRSEMNVSTLELGDSALYLCASRVAEENYGYTFGSGTRLTVV.

This clonotype was picked up many times. Here the CDR3 reads CASSFSLAGKVEQFF. For the CDR3, the DNA is TGTGCCAGCAGCTTTTCACTAGCGGGAAAGGTTGAGCAGTTCTTC. The rearrangement uses TRBV13 and TRBJ2-1; TRBD2 matches at 10 bases. Germline V gene lookup returns CDR1 PRHDT and CDR2 FYEKMQ (reference sequence). The J segment lost 9 bases and the V segment lost 3 bases, leaving 8 bases of the junction unmatched. This CDR3 has 15 amino acids.

This clonotype was observed at least ten times. V and J are TRBV28 and TRBJ2-1; D is unclear. Trimming took 6 bases from V and 5 from J, leaving 5 bases between them. Germline lookup yields CDR1 MDHEN and CDR2 SYDVKM. The CDR3 has 11 amino acids. CDR3 in DNA: TGTGCCAGCAGATCAAACAATGAGCAGTTCTTC. This gives the protein CASRSNNEQFF.

The sample holds many counts of this clonotype. This chain links TRBV2 with TRBJ2-1, with D perhaps matching TRBD1 or TRBD2 (6 bases each). Per the germline V gene, CDR1 is SNHLY and CDR2 is FYNNEI. The CDR3 is made up of 18 amino acids. Trimming stripped 2 bases from V and 2 bases from J, with 19 bases between. This CDR3 is CASSESQYGGPPYNEQFF. CDR3 sequence (DNA): TGTGCCAGCAGTGAATCCCAATACGGGGGCCCCCCCTACAATGAGCAGTTCTTC.

The table lists this clonotype with many counts. The chain has TRBV18 and TRBJ2-3; TRBD2 agrees at 15 bases. The CDR3 spans 18 residues. The ends lost 3 bases at V and 4 bases at J; junction bases unmatched: 8. The V gene's germline CDR1 is KGHSH and CDR2 LQKENI. In DNA form, the CDR3 reads TGTGCCAGCTCACCCGGACTAGCGGGAGGGCCGACAGCAGATACGCAGTATTTT. This encodes CASSPGLAGGPTADTQYF.

This clonotype was seen more than once but under ten times. This chain links TRBV24-1 with TRBJ2-5; D not certain. Germline loops: CDR1 KGHDR, CDR2 SFDVKD. The CDR3 is 16 amino acids. Trimming removed 0 bases at V and 5 bases at J, with 15 bases between. The CDR3 protein is CATSDLSGVGDETQYF. Written as DNA, the CDR3 is TGTGCCACCAGTGATTTGTCTGGGGTTGGCGACGAGACCCAGTACTTC.

V and J are TRBV5-1 and TRBJ2-7, with TRBD2 as a possible D gene (6 bases). Germline CDR1 is SGHRS and CDR2 is YFSETQ. With 4 bases removed from V and 3 bases from J, the gap between germline ends came to 11 bases. This CDR3 region has 13 residues. In DNA, the CDR3 is TGCGCCAGCAGCCGGGACTGGAACTACGAGCAGTACTTC. It yields the protein CASSRDWNYEQYF.

This clonotype was counted many times. This chain joins TRBV20-1 and TRBJ2-3, with TRBD2 matching 11 bases. The V and J ends lost 3 bases and 4 bases, in that order; junction bases with no gene match: 9. This CDR3 spans 16 amino acids. Germline CDR1 DFQATT, CDR2 SNEGSKA (reference sequence). The CDR3 nucleotides are TGCAGTGCTAGTGGGACTAGCGGCGTCGGGGCAGATACGCAGTATTTT. It translates to CSASGTSGVGADTQYF.

This clonotype was detected only a few times. The chain couples TRBV20-1 to TRBJ2-1, with TRBD2 as a possible D gene (6 bases). The ends were cut back, 5 bases at V and 0 bases at J, with 14 bases in the middle. The CDR3 has 15 amino acids. Germline CDR1 reads DFQATT; CDR2 reads SNEGSKA (reference sequence). The CDR3 protein is CSAARDGSSYNEQFF. For the CDR3, the DNA is TGCAGTGCTGCCCGGGACGGGAGCTCCTACAATGAGCAGTTCTTC.

The chain joins TRBV20-1 to TRBJ2-3; D is undetermined. The V gene lost 5 bases and the J gene lost 0 bases, with 9 bases spanning the gap. The CDR3 contains 13 residues. Germline CDR1 reads DFQATT; CDR2 reads SNEGSKA (reference sequence). Here the CDR3 reads CSAVEPSTDTQYF. CDR3 DNA sequence: TGCAGTGCTGTGGAGCCGAGCACAGATACGCAGTATTTT.

The sample holds a few counts of this clonotype. The chain joins TRBV11-2 to TRBJ2-3; the match to TRBD2 covers 10 bases. This CDR3 spans 17 amino acids. Germline V gene lookup returns CDR1 SGHAT and CDR2 FQNNGV. J was trimmed by 6 bases and V by 2 bases; bases with no gene match: 11. CDR3 DNA sequence: TGTGCCAGCAGCTTAAGGGCTAGCGGGAGTCGTGTGGATACGCAGTATTTT. This encodes CASSLRASGSRVDTQYF.

The rearrangement uses TRBV9 and TRBJ1-4; D perhaps matches TRBD1 (5 bases). V shed 0 bases and J shed 5 bases, with 11 bases lying between them. The CDR3 length is 15 residues. Germline V gene lookup returns CDR1 SGDLS and CDR2 YYNGEE. DNA for the CDR3: TGTGCCAGCAGCGTAGGGGGACGGTGGAATGAAAAACTGTTTTTT. It is translated as CASSVGGRWNEKLFF. Full variable domain (outside the CDR3, taken from reference TRBV9 and TRBJ1-4): DSGVTQTPKHLITATGQRVTLRCSPRSGDLSVYWYQQSLDQGLQFLIQYYNGEERAKGNILERFSAQQFPDLHSELNLSSLELGDSALYFCASSVGGRWNEKLFFGSGTQLSVL.

At least ten counts were recorded for this clonotype. The chain carries TRBV10-3 and TRBJ1-1, with 9 bases aligning to TRBD1. This CDR3 spans 13 amino acids. Germline CDR1 and CDR2: ENHRY and SYGVKD. The trim removed 10 bases at V and 7 bases at J, leaving 10 bases unmatched. The CDR3 region is CASLGQGVDEAFF. CDR3 sequence (DNA): TGTGCCAGCCTGGGACAGGGTGTTGATGAAGCTTTCTTT.

This clonotype showed up many times. The rearrangement uses TRBV20-1 and TRBJ2-7, with D perhaps TRBD2 (6 bases). Germline V CDR1 and CDR2: DFQATT, SNEGSKA (reference sequence). V dropped 0 bases and J dropped 6 bases, with 15 bases sitting between them. CDR3 length: 14 amino acids. CDR3 protein: CSARDPSGVFEQYF. In DNA, the CDR3 is TGCAGTGCTAGAGATCCATCGGGAGTGTTCGAGCAGTACTTC.

Ten or more counts support this clonotype. The V and J genes are TRBV2 and TRBJ2-6, with D uncertain. Germline assignment: CDR1 SNHLY and CDR2 FYNNEI. This CDR3 is built from 14 residues. Trimming took 8 bases from V and 2 from J, leaving 10 bases between them. CDR3 bases: TGTGCCAGCGGTGGAGTCGCTGGGGCCAACGTCCTGACTTTC. Its translation is CASGGVAGANVLTF.

This clonotype came up many times. The chain joins TRBV28 to TRBJ1-1; tentatively, D is TRBD1 (6 bases). Trimming cost V 3 bases and J 4 bases, with 30 bases left between them. The CDR3 runs to 20 residues. CDR1 and CDR2 (germline): MDHEN, SYDVKM. DNA for the CDR3: TGTGCCAGCAGTTTTTTCTTCGCCGGCAGGAAGGGAGGGGGGGGCACTGAAGCTTTCTTT. It is translated as CASSFFFAGRKGGGGTEAFF.

This clonotype was seen many times. The CDR3 reads CASNGQVRDTQYF. CDR3 bases: TGTGCCAGTAATGGACAGGTTAGAGATACGCAGTATTTT. J is TRBJ2-3 and V is TRBV19; TRBD1 aligns across 7 bases. Germline CDR1 and CDR2: LNHDA and SQIVND (reference sequence). V was pared by 7 bases and J by 5 bases, with 6 bases of the junction left unmatched. The CDR3 is 13 residues long.

This clonotype was observed at least ten times. The chain is built from TRBV27 and TRBJ2-7, with 10 bases lining up with TRBD1. Trimming cost V 3 bases and J 2 bases; bases outside gene matches: 4. The CDR3 contains 15 residues. Looked up from germline, CDR1 is MNHEY and CDR2 is SMNVEV (reference sequence). The CDR3 coding sequence is TGTGCCAGCAGTTTCGGGACAGGGGTTGCCTACGAGCAGTACTTC. Residues: CASSFGTGVAYEQYF.

The table lists this clonotype with many counts. This sequence joins TRBV28 and TRBJ2-7; TRBD1 matches 8 bases. Germline assignment: CDR1 MDHEN and CDR2 SYDVKM. The junction had 8 bases not matched to a gene; V was cut back by 4 bases and J by 3 bases. CDR3 length: 15 amino acids. CDR3 in amino acids: CASSSDRGANYEQYF. DNA of the CDR3: TGTGCCAGCAGTTCTGACAGGGGCGCCAACTACGAGCAGTACTTC.

This clonotype was counted between two and nine times. The chain uses TRBV27 and TRBJ1-5, with 10 positions matching TRBD1. This CDR3 spans 14 amino acids. Germline lookup yields CDR1 MNHEY and CDR2 SMNVEV (reference sequence). Germline trimming cut 6 bases from V and 9 bases from J; bases unmatched to any gene: 8. The CDR3 DNA sequence: TGTGCCAGCAGCCAGGGACAGGGGAGTCCGCCCCAGCATTTT. This codes for CASSQGQGSPPQHF.

A few counts support this clonotype. The V call is TRBV30, the J call TRBJ1-5; TRBD1 matches 8 bases. The CDR3 extends over 15 amino acids. V lost 2 bases, J lost 1 base, and 4 bases stayed unmatched. Germline CDR1 reads GTSNPN; CDR2 reads SVGIG (reference sequence). This CDR3 reads CAWSSGTGSNQPQHF. The CDR3 DNA reads TGTGCCTGGAGTTCCGGGACAGGAAGCAATCAGCCCCAGCATTTT.

This clonotype was detected many times. J is TRBJ1-1 and V is TRBV5-8, with no clear D. The CDR3 totals 16 residues. Germline V lookup: CDR1 SGHTS, CDR2 YDEGEE. V was trimmed by 4 bases and J by 3 bases, leaving 19 bases between them. CDR3 residues: CASSPAGSERYTEAFF. Written as DNA, the CDR3 is TGTGCCAGCAGCCCGGCGGGGTCAGAGAGGTACACTGAAGCTTTCTTT.

This clonotype was detected ten times or more. V gene TRBV2 combines with J gene TRBJ2-2; the match to TRBD1 covers 7 bases. The CDR3 runs 14 residues. V was pared by 4 bases and J by 2 bases, with 1 base of the junction left unmatched. The germline V gene has CDR1 SNHLY and CDR2 FYNNEI. As DNA, the CDR3 is TGTGCCAGCAGTGGGACAGGCAACACCGGGGAGCTGTTTTTT. It is translated as CASSGTGNTGELFF.

This sequence joins TRBV19 and TRBJ1-1, with a weak D call TRBD1 (5 bases). CDR1 and CDR2 (germline): LNHDA, SQIVND (reference sequence). The CDR3 consists of 14 residues. The V and J ends lost 6 bases and 5 bases respectively, with 16 bases between them. The CDR3 is CASSPGNSRTEAFF. CDR3 DNA: TGTGCCAGTAGCCCAGGGAATTCAAGGACTGAAGCTTTCTTT.

A note on this clonotype: One end of the junction fails to match germline, which may point to a read error. The chain recombines TRBV18 with TRBJ2-1, with D tentatively TRBD2 (5 bases). The CDR3 is made up of 13 amino acids. CDR1 is KGHSH, CDR2 LQKENI, per germline. CDR3 sequence (DNA): TGTGCCAGCTCACCGCTCCGAGGGAATGATCAGTTCTTC. Translating gives CASSPLRGNDQFF.